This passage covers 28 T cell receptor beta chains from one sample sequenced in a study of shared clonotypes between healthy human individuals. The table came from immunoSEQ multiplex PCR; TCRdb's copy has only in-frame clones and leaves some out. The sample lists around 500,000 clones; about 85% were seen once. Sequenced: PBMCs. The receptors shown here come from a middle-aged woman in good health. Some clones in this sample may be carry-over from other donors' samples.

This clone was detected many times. CDR3 amino acids: CASRSSDTTEAFF. CDR3 in DNA: TGTGCCAGCCGGAGCAGTGATACCACTGAAGCTTTCTTT. The J gene is TRBJ1-1, the V gene TRBV18, with unresolved D. Germline V gene sequence: CDR1 KGHSH, CDR2 LQKENI. This CDR3 region has 13 residues. V gave up 8 bases and J gave up 4 bases, with 14 bases separating them. Based on the CDR3 plus reference TRBV18 and TRBJ1-1, the full variable domain is NAGVMQNPRHLVRRRGQEARLRCSPMKGHSHVYWYRQLPEEGLKFMVYLQKENIIDESGMPKERFSAEFPKEGPSILRIQQVVRGDSAAYFCASRSSDTTEAFFGQGTRLTVV.

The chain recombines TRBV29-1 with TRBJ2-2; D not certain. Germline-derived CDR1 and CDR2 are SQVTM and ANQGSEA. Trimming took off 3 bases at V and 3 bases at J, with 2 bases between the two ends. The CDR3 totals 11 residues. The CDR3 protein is CSVEYTGELFF. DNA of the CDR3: TGCAGCGTTGAGTACACCGGGGAGCTGTTTTTT.

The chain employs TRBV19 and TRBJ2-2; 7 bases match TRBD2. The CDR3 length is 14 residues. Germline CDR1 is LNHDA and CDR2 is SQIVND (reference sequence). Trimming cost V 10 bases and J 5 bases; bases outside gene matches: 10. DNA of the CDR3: TGTGCCACGTCGGAAGCGGGAAGGACCGGGGAGCTGTTTTTT. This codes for CATSEAGRTGELFF.

CDR3 sequence (DNA): TGCGCCAGCAGTGAAGCCCGGGGTTTGTCCTACAATGAGCAGTTCTTC. This translates into CASSEARGLSYNEQFF. The rearrangement joins TRBV10-1 to TRBJ2-1; possible D gene TRBD2, 5 bases. Trimming took off 3 bases at V and 1 base at J, with 13 bases between the two ends. Germline-derived CDR1 and CDR2 are WNHNN and SYGVQD (reference sequence). The CDR3 sequence is 16 residues long.

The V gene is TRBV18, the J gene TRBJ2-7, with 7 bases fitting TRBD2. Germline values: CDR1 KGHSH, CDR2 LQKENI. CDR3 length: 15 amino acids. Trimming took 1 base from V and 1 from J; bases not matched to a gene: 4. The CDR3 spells CASSPREGLSYEQYF. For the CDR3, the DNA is TGTGCCAGCTCACCACGGGAGGGCCTATCCTACGAGCAGTACTTC.

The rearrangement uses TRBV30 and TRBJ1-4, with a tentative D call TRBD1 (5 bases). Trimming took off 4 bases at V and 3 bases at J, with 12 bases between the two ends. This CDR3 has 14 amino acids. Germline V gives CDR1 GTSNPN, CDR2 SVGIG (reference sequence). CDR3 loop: CAWTRGVSNEKLFF. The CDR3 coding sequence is TGTGCCTGGACCCGAGGGGTGTCTAATGAAAAACTGTTTTTT.

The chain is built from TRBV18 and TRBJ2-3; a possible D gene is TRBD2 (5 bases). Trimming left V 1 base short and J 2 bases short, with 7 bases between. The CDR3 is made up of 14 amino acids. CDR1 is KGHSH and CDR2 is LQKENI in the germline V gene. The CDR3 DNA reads TGTGCCAGCTCACCACTCGGGGACACAGATACGCAGTATTTT. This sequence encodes CASSPLGDTDTQYF.

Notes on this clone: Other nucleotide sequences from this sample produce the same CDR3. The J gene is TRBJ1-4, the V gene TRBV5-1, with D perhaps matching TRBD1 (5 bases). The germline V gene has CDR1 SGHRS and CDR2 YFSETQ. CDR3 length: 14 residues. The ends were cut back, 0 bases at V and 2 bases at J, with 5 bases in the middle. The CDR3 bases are TGCGCCAGCAGCTTGGGACAGACTAATGAAAAACTGTTTTTT. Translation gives CASSLGQTNEKLFF.

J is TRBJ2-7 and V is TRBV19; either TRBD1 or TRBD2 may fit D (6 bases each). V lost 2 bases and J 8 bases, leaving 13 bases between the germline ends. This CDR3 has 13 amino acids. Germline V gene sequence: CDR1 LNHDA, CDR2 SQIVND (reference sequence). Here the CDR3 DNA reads TGTGCCAGTAGTATAAGGGGGGACACTAAGCAGTACTTC. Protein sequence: CASSIRGDTKQYF.

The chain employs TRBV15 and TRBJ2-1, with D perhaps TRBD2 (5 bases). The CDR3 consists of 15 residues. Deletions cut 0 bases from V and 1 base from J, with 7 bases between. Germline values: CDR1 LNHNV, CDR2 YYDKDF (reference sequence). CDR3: CATSRDGGSYNEQFF. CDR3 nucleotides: TGTGCCACCAGCAGAGACGGCGGGTCCTACAATGAGCAGTTCTTC. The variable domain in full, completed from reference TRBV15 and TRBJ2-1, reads DAMVIQNPRYQVTQFGKPVTLSCSQTLNHNVMYWYQQKSSQAPKLLFHYYDKDFNNEADTPDNFQSRRPNTSFCFLDIRSPGLGDTAMYLCATSRDGGSYNEQFFGPGTRLTVL.

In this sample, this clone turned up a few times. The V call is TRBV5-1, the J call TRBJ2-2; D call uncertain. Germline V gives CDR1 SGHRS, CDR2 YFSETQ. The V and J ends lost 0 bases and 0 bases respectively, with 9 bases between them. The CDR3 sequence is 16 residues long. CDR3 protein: CASSLDPSSNTGELFF. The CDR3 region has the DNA TGCGCCAGCAGCTTGGATCCTAGTTCGAACACCGGGGAGCTGTTTTTT.

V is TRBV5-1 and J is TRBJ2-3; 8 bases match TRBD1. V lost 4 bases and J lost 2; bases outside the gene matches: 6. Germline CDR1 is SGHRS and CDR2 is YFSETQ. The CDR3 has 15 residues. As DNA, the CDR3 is TGCGCCAGCAGCCCACTGGGACAGGTCACAGATACGCAGTATTTT. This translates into CASSPLGQVTDTQYF.

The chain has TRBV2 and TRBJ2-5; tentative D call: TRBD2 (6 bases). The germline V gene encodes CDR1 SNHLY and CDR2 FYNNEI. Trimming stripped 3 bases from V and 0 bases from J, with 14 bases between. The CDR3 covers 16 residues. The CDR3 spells CASSEMRRENQETQYF. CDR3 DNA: TGTGCCAGCAGTGAGATGCGGAGGGAGAACCAAGAGACCCAGTACTTC.

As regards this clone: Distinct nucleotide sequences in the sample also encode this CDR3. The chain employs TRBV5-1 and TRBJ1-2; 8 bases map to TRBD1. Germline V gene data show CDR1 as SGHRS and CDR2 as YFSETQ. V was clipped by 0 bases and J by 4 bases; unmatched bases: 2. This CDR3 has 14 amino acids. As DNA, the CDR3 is TGCGCCAGCAGCTTGGGGCAGGGGGCCTATGGCTACACCTTC. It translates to CASSLGQGAYGYTF.

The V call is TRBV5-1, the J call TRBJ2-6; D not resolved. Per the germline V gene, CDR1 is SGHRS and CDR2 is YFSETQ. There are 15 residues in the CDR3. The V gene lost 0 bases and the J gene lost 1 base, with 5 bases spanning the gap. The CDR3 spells CASSLDPSGANVLTF. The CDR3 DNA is TGCGCCAGCAGCTTGGACCCATCTGGGGCCAACGTCCTGACTTTC.

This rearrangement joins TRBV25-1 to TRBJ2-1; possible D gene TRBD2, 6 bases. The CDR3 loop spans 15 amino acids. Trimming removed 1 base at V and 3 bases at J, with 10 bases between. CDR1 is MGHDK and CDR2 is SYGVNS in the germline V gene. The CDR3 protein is CASSEWRGYYNEQFF. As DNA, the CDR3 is TGTGCCAGCAGTGAATGGCGGGGTTACTACAATGAGCAGTTCTTC.

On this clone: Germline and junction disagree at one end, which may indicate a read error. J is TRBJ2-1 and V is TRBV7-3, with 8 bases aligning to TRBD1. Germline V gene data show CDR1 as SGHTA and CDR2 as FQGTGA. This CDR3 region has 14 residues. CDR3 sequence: CASNLAGGRDEQFF. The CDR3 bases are TGTGCCAGCAACTTAGCAGGGGGCAGGGATGAGCAGTTCTTC.

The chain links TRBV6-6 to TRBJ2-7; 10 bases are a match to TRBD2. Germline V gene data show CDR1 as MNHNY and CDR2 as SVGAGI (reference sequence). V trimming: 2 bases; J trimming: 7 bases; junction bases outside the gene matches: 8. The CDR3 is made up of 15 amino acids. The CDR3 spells CASSYALAGAREQYF. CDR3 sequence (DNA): TGTGCCAGCAGTTACGCGCTAGCGGGAGCCCGGGAGCAGTACTTC.

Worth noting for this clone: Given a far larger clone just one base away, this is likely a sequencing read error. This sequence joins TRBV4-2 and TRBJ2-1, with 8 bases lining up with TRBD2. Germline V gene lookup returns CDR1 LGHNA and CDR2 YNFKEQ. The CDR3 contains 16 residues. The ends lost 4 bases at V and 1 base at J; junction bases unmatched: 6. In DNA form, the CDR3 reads TGTGCCAGCAGCCGAGAAGTAGCGGGATCCTACAATGAGCAGTTCTTC. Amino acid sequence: CASSREVAGSYNEQFF.

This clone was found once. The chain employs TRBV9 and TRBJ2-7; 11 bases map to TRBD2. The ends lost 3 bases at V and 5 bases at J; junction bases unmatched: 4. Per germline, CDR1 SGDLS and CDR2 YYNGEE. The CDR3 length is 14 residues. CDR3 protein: CASSAGLAAHEQYF. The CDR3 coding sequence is TGTGCCAGCAGCGCGGGACTAGCGGCCCACGAGCAGTACTTC.

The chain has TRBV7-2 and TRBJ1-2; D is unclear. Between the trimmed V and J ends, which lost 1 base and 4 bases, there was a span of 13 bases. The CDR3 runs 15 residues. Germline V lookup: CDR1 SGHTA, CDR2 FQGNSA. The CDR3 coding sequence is TGTGCCAGCAGCTTAGGACCGGGATTGGGCTATGGCTACACCTTC. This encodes CASSLGPGLGYGYTF.

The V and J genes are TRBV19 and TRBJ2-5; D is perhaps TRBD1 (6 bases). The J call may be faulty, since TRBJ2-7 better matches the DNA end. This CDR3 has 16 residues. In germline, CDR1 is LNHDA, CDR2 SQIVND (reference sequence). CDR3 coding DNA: TGTGCCAGTAGTATCGGACAGAGCTGGATCTCCTACGAGCAGTACTTC. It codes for CASSIGQSWISYEQYF.

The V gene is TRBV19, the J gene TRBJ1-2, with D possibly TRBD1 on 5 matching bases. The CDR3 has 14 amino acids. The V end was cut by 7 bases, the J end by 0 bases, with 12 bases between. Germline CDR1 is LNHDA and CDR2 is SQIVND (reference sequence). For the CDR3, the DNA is TGTGCCAGTACCCCGACAGAGGCTAACTATGGCTACACCTTC. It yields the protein CASTPTEANYGYTF.

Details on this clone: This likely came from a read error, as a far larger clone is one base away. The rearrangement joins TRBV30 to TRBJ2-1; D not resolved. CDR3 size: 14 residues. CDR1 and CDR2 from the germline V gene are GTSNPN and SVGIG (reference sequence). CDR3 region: CAWRAAASYNEHFF. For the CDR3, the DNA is TGTGCCTGGAGAGCAGCAGCTTCCTACAATGAGCATTTCTTC.

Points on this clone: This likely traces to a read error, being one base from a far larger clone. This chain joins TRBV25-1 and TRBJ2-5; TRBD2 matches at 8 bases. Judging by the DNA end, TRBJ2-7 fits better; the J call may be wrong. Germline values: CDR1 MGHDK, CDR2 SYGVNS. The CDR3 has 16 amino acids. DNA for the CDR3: TGTGCCAGCAGTGACCTCACTAGCGGCCATAAGGACGAGCAGTACTTC. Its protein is CASSDLTSGHKDEQYF.

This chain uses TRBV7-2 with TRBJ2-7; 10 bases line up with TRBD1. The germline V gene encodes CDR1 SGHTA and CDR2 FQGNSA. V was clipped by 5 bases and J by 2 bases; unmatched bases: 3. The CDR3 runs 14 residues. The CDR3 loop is CASSLGTGAYEQYF. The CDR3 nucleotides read TGTGCCAGCAGCCTCGGGACAGGGGCCTACGAGCAGTACTTC.

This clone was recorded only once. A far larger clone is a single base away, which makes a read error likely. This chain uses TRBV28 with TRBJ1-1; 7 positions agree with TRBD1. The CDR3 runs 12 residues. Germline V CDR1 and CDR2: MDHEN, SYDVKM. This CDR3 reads CAISKGQSEAFF. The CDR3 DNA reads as TGTGCCATCAGTAAGGGACAGTCTGAAGCTTTCTTT.

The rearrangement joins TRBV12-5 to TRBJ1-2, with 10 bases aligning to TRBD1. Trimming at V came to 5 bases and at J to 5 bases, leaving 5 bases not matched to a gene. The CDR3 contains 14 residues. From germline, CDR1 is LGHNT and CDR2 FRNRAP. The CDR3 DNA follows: TGTGCTAGTGGTGCCGGGACAGGGGTTTATGGCTACACCTTC. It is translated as CASGAGTGVYGYTF.